The clone carrying this TCR beta chain was observed at least ten times. TCRdb reprocessed the 5' RACE reads via MiXCR and lists one record per CDR3 protein. In the table there are 250,000 to 400,000 distinct CDR3 sequences, approximately 4.5% of which are singletons. The data are from a study of T cells after yellow fever vaccination. V gave up 4 bases and J gave up 0 bases, with 16 bases separating them. CDR3 length: 15 residues. Looked up from germline, CDR1 is DFQATT and CDR2 is SNEGSKA (reference sequence). The receptor was isolated from a man between 18 and 29 years old who received the YFV17D yellow fever vaccine. The specimen was PBMCs, collected 15 days after the yellow fever booster vaccination. The rearrangement links TRBV20-1 to TRBJ2-7; perhaps TRBD2 as D (7 bases). In DNA form, the CDR3 reads TGCAGTGCTATCCGGGGGGCTATTAACTCCTACGAGCAGTACTTC. It translates to CSAIRGAINSYEQYF.